This passage covers 19 T cell receptor beta chains from one sample sequenced in a study of shared clonotypes between healthy human individuals. The data were produced by immunoSEQ multiplex PCR, yet TCRdb's version contains in-frame clones alone and is incomplete. Here the sample spans about 1 million clones, 65% to 75% being singletons. The sequenced sample consisted of memory CD4+ T cells sorted from blood. The subset denotes: CD45RA-negative fraction. These receptors came from a man between 18 and 29 years old in good health.

This rearrangement joins TRBV12-1 to TRBJ2-3; the table's D gene call, TRBD2, was not cross checked with the DNA. TRBV12-1 is assigned pseudogene status. This CDR3 is built from 18 residues. CDR3 in amino acids: CASSSGTSGGPLKDTQYF. CDR3 DNA sequence: TGTGCCAGCAGCTCCGGGACTAGCGGGGGGCCTCTCAAAGATACGCAGTATTTT.

The chain recombines TRBV5-4 with TRBJ2-5, with 9 bases lining up with TRBD1. V lost 4 bases, J lost 6 bases, and 13 bases stayed unmatched. CDR1 is SGHNT and CDR2 is YYREEE in the germline V gene (reference sequence). The CDR3 covers 16 residues. The CDR3 loop reads CASSRTKGQGWQTQYF. The CDR3 region has the DNA TGTGCCAGCAGCAGGACAAAGGGACAGGGTTGGCAGACCCAGTACTTC.

The CDR3 sequence is CASSGMAGQKETQYF. The CDR3 nucleotides read TGTGCCAGCAGCGGGATGGCGGGACAAAAAGAGACCCAGTACTTC. V is TRBV7-2 and J is TRBJ2-5; D is tentatively TRBD1 or TRBD2 (6 bases each). V lost 5 bases and J 3 bases, leaving 16 bases between the germline ends. Germline CDR1 and CDR2: SGHTA and FQGNSA. CDR3 length: 15 residues.

The gene calls are TRBV5-6 and TRBJ1-3; 8 bases agree with TRBD1. Germline trimming cut 4 bases from V and 2 bases from J; bases unmatched to any gene: 5. CDR1 SGHDT and CDR2 YYEEEE come from the germline V gene. The CDR3 is 15 residues long. For the CDR3, the DNA is TGTGCCAGCAGCCCAGGGACAGGCCCTGGAAACACCATATATTTT. Its translation: CASSPGTGPGNTIYF.

A remark on this clone: The same CDR3 can be traced to other DNA sequences in this sample. The gene calls are TRBV6-5 and TRBJ1-5; perhaps TRBD1 as D (6 bases). CDR1 is MNHEY and CDR2 is SVGAGI in the germline V gene. The V end was cut by 4 bases, the J end by 2 bases, with 9 bases between. This CDR3 has 14 amino acids. DNA of the CDR3: TGTGCCAGCAGTTCAGGGGCGGGCAATCAGCCCCAGCATTTT. This codes for CASSSGAGNQPQHF.

The chain recombines TRBV5-1 with TRBJ2-6; D gene uncertain. CDR3 length: 15 residues. The germline gives CDR1 SGHRS, CDR2 YFSETQ. The V end was cut by 3 bases, the J end by 0 bases, with 7 bases between. The CDR3 sequence: CASSSDGSGANVLTF. The CDR3 DNA sequence: TGCGCCAGCAGCTCGGACGGCTCTGGGGCCAACGTCCTGACTTTC.

The chain carries TRBV18 and TRBJ1-2, with D unresolved. This CDR3 comprises 15 residues. Trimming took 0 bases from V and 2 from J, leaving 10 bases between them. The germline gives CDR1 KGHSH, CDR2 LQKENI. The CDR3 is CASSPPGKENYGYTF. CDR3 bases: TGTGCCAGCTCACCACCGGGAAAAGAAAACTATGGCTACACCTTC.

This clone has a handful of counts. The same CDR3 can be traced to other DNA sequences in this sample. The genes are TRBV18 and TRBJ1-2; D gene uncertain. The germline gives CDR1 KGHSH, CDR2 LQKENI. This CDR3 contains 13 residues. Trimming left V 1 base short and J 6 bases short, with 9 bases between. CDR3 nucleotide sequence: TGTGCCAGCTCACCACGAGAAACGGATGGCTACACCTTC. Its translation is CASSPRETDGYTF.

This clone was observed a few times. The rearrangement joins TRBV6-5 to TRBJ1-2; D ambiguous. The germline V gene has CDR1 MNHEY and CDR2 SVGAGI. The CDR3 totals 11 residues. V shed 5 bases and J shed 1 base, with 2 bases lying between them. The CDR3 coding sequence is TGTGCCAGCAGTGATAACTATGGCTACACCTTC. This gives the protein CASSDNYGYTF.

The chain joins TRBV11-2 to TRBJ1-2; perhaps TRBD1 as D (6 bases). This CDR3 contains 16 residues. CDR1 SGHAT and CDR2 FQNNGV come from the germline V gene. V was cut by 5 bases and J by 3 bases, with 19 bases left in between. This CDR3 reads CASSARTALGYYGYTF. Written as DNA, the CDR3 is TGTGCCAGCAGCGCGCGGACAGCGCTCGGGTACTATGGCTACACCTTC.

V gene TRBV10-2 combines with J gene TRBJ1-3; D is uncertain. Trimming left V 2 bases short and J 0 bases short, with 8 bases between. Germline CDR1 reads WSHSY; CDR2 reads SAAADI. The CDR3 length is 15 residues. The CDR3 coding sequence is TGCGCCAGCAGTGAGACATCAGTCTCTGGAAACACCATATATTTT. It yields the protein CASSETSVSGNTIYF.

This clone occurred a few times. This rearrangement joins TRBV25-1 to TRBJ1-6, with D uncertain. V lost 7 bases, J lost 7 bases, and 8 bases lay in between. Germline CDR1 reads MGHDK; CDR2 reads SYGVNS. This CDR3 has 12 amino acids. The chain's CDR3 is CASNHINSPLHF. CDR3 in DNA: TGTGCCAGCAACCATATAAATTCACCCCTCCACTTT.

The chain has TRBV19 and TRBJ1-2; D is unresolved. V was trimmed by 7 bases and J by 0 bases, leaving 15 bases between them. This CDR3 is 15 amino acids long. Germline V gene data show CDR1 as LNHDA and CDR2 as SQIVND (reference sequence). The CDR3 DNA follows: TGTGCCAGTACCCCTGGACGTGACGCTAACTATGGCTACACCTTC. This codes for CASTPGRDANYGYTF.

On this clone: Distinct nucleotide sequences in the sample also encode this CDR3. The chain's CDR3 is CASSLEGKGTDTQYF. The CDR3 bases are TGCGCCAGCAGCTTGGAGGGTAAGGGCACAGATACGCAGTATTTT. The chain carries TRBV5-1 and TRBJ2-3; D gene ambiguous. CDR3 length: 15 amino acids. The ends were cut back, 0 bases at V and 1 base at J, with 9 bases in the middle. Germline CDR1 is SGHRS and CDR2 is YFSETQ.

The chain links TRBV5-1 to TRBJ2-5; TRBD1 matches at 8 bases. V shed 7 bases, J shed 5 bases, and the junction held 13 bases outside the gene matches. The CDR3 totals 15 residues. The germline V gene has CDR1 SGHRS and CDR2 YFSETQ. In nucleotides, the CDR3 is TGCGCCAGCTCCGGATCAGGACAGGGAGGCGAGACCCAGTACTTC. This sequence encodes CASSGSGQGGETQYF.

V gene TRBV5-1 combines with J gene TRBJ2-6, with D maybe TRBD1 (8 bases). CDR3 length: 21 residues. Trimming cost V 4 bases and J 3 bases, with 29 bases left between them. CDR1 SGHRS and CDR2 YFSETQ come from the germline V gene. This chain's CDR3 is CASSPPGGTGSVFGGANVLTF. CDR3 DNA sequence: TGCGCCAGCAGCCCCCCCGGGGGGACAGGTTCCGTCTTTGGTGGGGCCAACGTCCTGACTTTC.

This clone was detected only a few times. The V gene is TRBV15, the J gene TRBJ2-1; D unclear. Trimming shortened V by 1 base and J by 2 bases, and 12 bases separated the two germline ends. The CDR3 has 16 residues. Germline V gene lookup returns CDR1 LNHNV and CDR2 YYDKDF (reference sequence). CDR3 amino acids: CATSRGSKGPYNEQFF. In DNA form, the CDR3 reads TGTGCCACCAGCAGAGGTAGCAAAGGTCCCTACAATGAGCAGTTCTTC.

The chain employs TRBV10-3 and TRBJ2-1; D is perhaps TRBD2 (6 bases). Germline-derived CDR1 and CDR2 are ENHRY and SYGVKD. This CDR3 has 14 residues. V dropped 4 bases and J dropped 5 bases, with 12 bases sitting between them. In DNA, the CDR3 is TGTGCCATCAGTGGGGTCCGGACTAACAATGAGCAGTTCTTC. Translating gives CAISGVRTNNEQFF.

There are a few counts of this clone. This rearrangement joins TRBV29-1 to TRBJ1-1; unclear D gene. V was pared by 3 bases and J by 5 bases, with 10 bases between. Germline V gives CDR1 SQVTM, CDR2 ANQGSEA. CDR3 length equals 12 residues. CDR3 bases: TGCAGCGTTGATCCGGGCTGGACTGAAGCTTTCTTT. Translation gives CSVDPGWTEAFF.